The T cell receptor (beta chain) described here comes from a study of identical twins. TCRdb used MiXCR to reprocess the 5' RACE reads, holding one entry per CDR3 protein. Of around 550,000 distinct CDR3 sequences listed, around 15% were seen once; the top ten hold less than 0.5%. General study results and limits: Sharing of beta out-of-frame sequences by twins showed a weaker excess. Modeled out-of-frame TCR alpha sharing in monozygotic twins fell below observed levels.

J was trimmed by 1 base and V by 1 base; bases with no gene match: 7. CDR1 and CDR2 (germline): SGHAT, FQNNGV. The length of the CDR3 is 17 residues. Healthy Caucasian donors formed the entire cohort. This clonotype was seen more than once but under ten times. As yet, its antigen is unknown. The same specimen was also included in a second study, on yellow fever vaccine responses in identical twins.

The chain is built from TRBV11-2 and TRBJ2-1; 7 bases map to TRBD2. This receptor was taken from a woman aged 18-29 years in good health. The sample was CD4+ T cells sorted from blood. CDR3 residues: CASSLGVGGSSYNEQFF. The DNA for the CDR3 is TGTGCCAGCAGCTTAGGCGTAGGCGGGAGTTCCTACAATGAGCAGTTCTTC.